These 15 T cell receptor beta chains were sequenced from one sample in a study of spatial heterogeneity in lung cancer. Which antigens these TCRs recognize remains unknown. General observations from the study: The study found that expanded intratumoral alpha and beta TCR counts tracked tumor mutation counts.

Described time point: sample taken at primary tumor resection. One entry per CDR3 protein, called by TCRdb with MiXCR from the 5' RACE reads. The table has around 20,000 distinct CDR3 sequences, 2.8% seen once. The sample here was lung tumor tissue, taken at surgery. These receptor sequences come from a male donor with early-stage non-small cell lung cancer.

This clonotype was counted many times. The chain employs TRBV29-1 and TRBJ2-6, with 9 bases matching TRBD1. Germline trimming cut 6 bases from V and 0 bases from J; bases unmatched to any gene: 3. Germline V gives CDR1 SQVTM, CDR2 ANQGSEA. This CDR3 region has 15 residues. In nucleotides, the CDR3 is TGCAGCGTACAGGGGGCGCCCTCTGGGGCCAACGTCCTGACTTTC. Translating gives CSVQGAPSGANVLTF.

This clonotype was counted at least ten times. CDR3 loop: CASSLGTGLFGANVLTF. For the CDR3, the DNA is TGTGCCAGCAGCTTAGGGACAGGTCTCTTTGGGGCCAACGTCCTGACTTTC. This rearrangement joins TRBV7-9 to TRBJ2-6; 7 bases fit TRBD1. The V gene end was trimmed by 1 base and the J gene end by 3 bases; junction bases not matched to a gene: 6. CDR3 length: 17 residues. Germline lookup yields CDR1 SEHNR and CDR2 FQNEAQ (reference sequence).

This clonotype was found many times. The chain uses TRBV5-6 and TRBJ1-6, with D perhaps matching TRBD1 (5 bases). The germline gives CDR1 SGHDT, CDR2 YYEEEE. Trimming shortened V by 0 bases and J by 8 bases, and 6 bases separated the two germline ends. The CDR3 is made up of 13 amino acids. CDR3 amino acids: CASSLAGDSPLHF. CDR3 sequence (DNA): TGTGCCAGCAGCTTGGCGGGGGATTCACCCCTCCACTTT.

This clonotype is medium-sized in the sample. V gene TRBV7-2 combines with J gene TRBJ2-3, with D tentatively TRBD2 (6 bases). V shed 5 bases and J shed 2 bases, with 11 bases lying between them. The CDR3 is 14 amino acids. Germline CDR1 and CDR2: SGHTA and FQGNSA. The CDR3 reads CASSRGLNTDTQYF. DNA for the CDR3: TGTGCCAGCAGCCGGGGACTTAACACAGATACGCAGTATTTT.

This clonotype was seen at least ten times. The rearrangement joins TRBV20-1 to TRBJ2-5; no clear D. The germline V gene has CDR1 DFQATT and CDR2 SNEGSKA (reference sequence). The CDR3 has 11 residues. Trimming pared 2 bases from V and 0 bases from J, leaving 1 base between. The CDR3 spells CSARYQETQYF. The CDR3 nucleotides are TGCAGTGCTAGATACCAAGAGACCCAGTACTTC.

This clonotype was observed many times. The V gene is TRBV10-2, the J gene TRBJ2-5, with D unresolved. Per germline, CDR1 WSHSY and CDR2 SAAADI. V was clipped by 6 bases and J by 3 bases, with 20 bases between them. This CDR3 has 16 amino acids. CDR3 residues: CASSPTLNVREETQYF. Here the CDR3 DNA reads TGCGCCAGCAGCCCTACTTTAAATGTCCGGGAAGAGACCCAGTACTTC.

This clonotype was detected many times. The V and J genes are TRBV10-3 and TRBJ2-5; D not certain. Trimming left V 3 bases short and J 2 bases short, with 10 bases between. This CDR3 has 14 amino acids. Germline CDR1 ENHRY, CDR2 SYGVKD. The CDR3, as DNA: TGTGCCATCAGTGATTTGCGGAAACAAGAGACCCAGTACTTC. This translates into CAISDLRKQETQYF.

This clonotype was recorded many times. This sequence joins TRBV5-1 and TRBJ2-1, with no clear D. The CDR3 runs 15 residues. Between the trimmed V and J ends, which lost 0 bases and 8 bases, there was a span of 15 bases. Germline-derived CDR1 and CDR2 are SGHRS and YFSETQ. CDR3 coding DNA: TGCGCCAGCAGCTTGGTCGGGCTAGTAGGCGATGAGCAGTTCTTC. Residues: CASSLVGLVGDEQFF.

This clonotype occurred many times. The V gene is TRBV7-9, the J gene TRBJ2-5, with 8 nucleotides matching TRBD2. The J segment lost 1 base and the V segment lost 5 bases, leaving 6 bases of the junction unmatched. Per germline, CDR1 SEHNR and CDR2 FQNEAQ (reference sequence). The CDR3 loop spans 15 amino acids. This chain's CDR3 is CASSPLAGPQETQYF. The CDR3 DNA follows: TGTGCCAGCAGCCCCTTAGCGGGGCCCCAAGAGACCCAGTACTTC.

This clonotype was seen many times. The J gene is TRBJ2-3, the V gene TRBV9; D might be TRBD2 (5 bases). The CDR3 length is 12 residues. Germline V gives CDR1 SGDLS, CDR2 YYNGEE. V was shortened by 4 bases and J by 7 bases, with 10 bases between the two germline ends. CDR3 in amino acids: CASSSEAYTQYF. In nucleotides, the CDR3 is TGTGCCAGCAGCTCGGAGGCGTATACGCAGTATTTT.

This clonotype was seen many times. This sequence joins TRBV7-8 and TRBJ2-3, with D maybe TRBD2 (5 bases). Germline V gene sequence: CDR1 SGHVS, CDR2 FQNEAQ. CDR3 length equals 16 residues. The germline V and J ends were trimmed by 1 base and 3 bases, with 14 bases remaining between them. The CDR3, as DNA: TGTGCCAGCAGCTTAGGTCTTCGGGGAAGGACAGATACGCAGTATTTT. As protein: CASSLGLRGRTDTQYF.

This clonotype showed up many times. The CDR3 here is CASSKRTGAGANVLTF. Written as DNA, the CDR3 is TGTGCCAGCAGCAAACGAACAGGGGCTGGGGCCAACGTCCTGACTTTC. The genes are TRBV6-5 and TRBJ2-6; 7 nucleotides agree with TRBD1. This CDR3 is 16 amino acids long. With V trimmed by 6 bases and J by 2 bases, 7 bases remained unmatched. The V gene's germline CDR1 is MNHEY and CDR2 SVGAGI.

This clonotype was detected many times. The chain recombines TRBV20-1 with TRBJ2-5, with a possible D match to TRBD2 (5 bases). Germline CDR1 DFQATT, CDR2 SNEGSKA (reference sequence). This CDR3 contains 15 residues. CDR3 loop: CSPRAGVMNKETQYF. As DNA, the CDR3 is TGCAGCCCACGCGCCGGGGTTATGAATAAAGAGACCCAGTACTTC.

This clonotype was seen repeatedly, ten times or more. V gene TRBV29-1 combines with J gene TRBJ2-5; unclear D gene. Deletions cut 0 bases from V and 4 bases from J, with 15 bases between. The CDR3 is 15 residues long. CDR1 SQVTM and CDR2 ANQGSEA come from the germline V gene. Here the CDR3 reads CSVEDESASRETQYF. The DNA of the CDR3 is TGCAGCGTTGAAGATGAGTCGGCCTCGAGAGAGACCCAGTACTTC.

This clonotype was recorded many times. The chain carries TRBV18 and TRBJ1-1; D is perhaps TRBD1 (6 bases). Per the germline V gene, CDR1 is KGHSH and CDR2 is LQKENI. V lost 8 bases and J lost 4, with 17 bases in between. The CDR3 is 14 amino acids. The CDR3 spells CASTTGGPGTEAFF. DNA of the CDR3: TGTGCCAGCACAACCGGGGGGCCGGGCACTGAAGCTTTCTTT.